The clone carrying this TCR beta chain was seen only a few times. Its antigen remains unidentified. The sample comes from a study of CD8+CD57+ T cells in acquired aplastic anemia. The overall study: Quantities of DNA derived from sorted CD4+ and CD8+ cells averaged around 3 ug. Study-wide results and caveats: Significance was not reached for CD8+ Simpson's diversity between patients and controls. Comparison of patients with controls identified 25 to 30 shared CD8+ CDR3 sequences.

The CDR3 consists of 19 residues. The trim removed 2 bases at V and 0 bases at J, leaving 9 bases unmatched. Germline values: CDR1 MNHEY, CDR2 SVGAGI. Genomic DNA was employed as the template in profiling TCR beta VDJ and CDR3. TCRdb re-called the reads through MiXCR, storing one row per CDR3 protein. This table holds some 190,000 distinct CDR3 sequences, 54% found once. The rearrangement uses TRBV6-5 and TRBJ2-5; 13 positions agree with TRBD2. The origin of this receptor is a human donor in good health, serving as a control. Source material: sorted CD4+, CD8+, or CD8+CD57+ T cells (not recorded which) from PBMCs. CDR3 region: CASSYPGLAGVLYQETQYF. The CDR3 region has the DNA TGTGCCAGCAGTTACCCCGGACTAGCGGGGGTCCTGTACCAAGAGACCCAGTACTTC.